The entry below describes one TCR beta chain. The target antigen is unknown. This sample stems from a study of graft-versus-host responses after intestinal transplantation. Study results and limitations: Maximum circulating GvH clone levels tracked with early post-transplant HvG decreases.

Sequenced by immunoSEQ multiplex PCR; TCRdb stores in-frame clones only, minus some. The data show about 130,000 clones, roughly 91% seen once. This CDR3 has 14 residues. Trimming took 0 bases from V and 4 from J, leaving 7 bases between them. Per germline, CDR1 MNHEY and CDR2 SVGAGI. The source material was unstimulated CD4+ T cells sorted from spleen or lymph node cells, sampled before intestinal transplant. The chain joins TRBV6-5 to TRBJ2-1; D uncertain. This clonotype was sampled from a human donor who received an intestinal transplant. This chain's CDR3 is CASSYSLRYNEQFF. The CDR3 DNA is TGTGCCAGCAGTTACTCTCTGCGGTACAATGAGCAGTTCTTC.